This is a list of T cell receptor beta chains from one sample in a study of early T cells in non-severe SARS-CoV-2 infection. TCRdb reprocessed the 5' RACE reads with MiXCR, giving one entry per CDR3 protein. This table holds more than 90,000 distinct CDR3 sequences, roughly 13% found once. The sample consisted of whole blood. These receptors originate from an adult who was a healthcare worker with PCR-confirmed SARS-CoV-2 infection or an uninfected control (not recorded which). Each CDR3 is given with its conserved first and last residue. D genes are given only for firm matches. Clone size appears in some rows only: once, few, many, or a class for an expanded clone.

D	V	J	size	CDR3	DNA
-	TRBV7-9	TRBJ1-2	-	CASRPTGLLNYGYTF	TGTGCCAGCCGACCGACTGGACTGTTAAACTATGGCTACACCTTC
TRBD2	TRBV20-1	TRBJ2-7	-	CSAARGGYEQYF	TGCAGTGCCGCGCGGGGGGGCTACGAGCAGTACTTC
-	TRBV4-3	TRBJ2-3	few	CASSQGWRDTQYF	TGCGCCAGCAGCCAAGGATGGAGGGATACGCAGTATTTT
TRBD1	TRBV5-1	TRBJ2-1	many	CASSLGDSYNEQFF	TGCGCCAGCAGCTTGGGGGACAGCTACAATGAGCAGTTCTTC
-	TRBV5-1	TRBJ2-7	many	CASSLVQGLDEQYF	TGCGCCAGCAGCTTGGTGCAGGGTCTCGACGAGCAGTACTTC
-	TRBV5-1	TRBJ2-1	-	CASSSIGLAKPSEQFF	TGCGCCAGCAGCTCGATTGGACTGGCCAAACCTAGCGAGCAGTTCTTC
-	TRBV6-2/TRBV6-3	TRBJ2-7	few	CASSYYGTYEQYF	TGTGCCAGCAGTTACTACGGGACCTACGAGCAGTACTTC
-	TRBV7-9	TRBJ1-1	-	CASSRFAADGAFF	TGTGCCAGCAGCCGATTTGCGGCCGATGGGGCTTTCTTT
-	TRBV5-1	TRBJ2-5	few	CASSLDDRGQETQYF	TGCGCCAGCAGCTTGGATGATAGGGGCCAAGAGACCCAGTACTTC
-	TRBV18	TRBJ1-5	few	CASSHGQPLAEPQHF	TGTGCCAGCTCCCACGGACAGCCCCTCGCCGAGCCCCAGCATTTT